The 30 T cell receptor beta chains below were found in one sample sequenced in a study of response to subunit inactivated influenza vaccine (dated by TCRdb to 2017 to 2018). Per the publication, the time point label means: approximately 47 days after influenza vaccine administration. Libraries were made using RT-PCR. The instrument was an Illumina HiSeq 2500. TCRdb reworked the public reads: Q25 trimming with fastp, MiXCR clone assembly, productive beta chains retained. Duplicate CDR3 protein sequences are folded into a single record with the most common DNA and genes. For this sample the table gives 450,000 to 500,000 distinct CDR3 sequences, of which around 9.9% were detected only once. The top ten constitute over 9.5% of the sample. Here the sequenced sample was PBMCs from blood, taken about 6 weeks after vaccination. The receptors stem from a man aged 50-59 years who received an inactivated influenza vaccine. Donor details come from another sample of the same person, matched by shared clones.

V usage is TRBV4-2 and J usage is TRBJ1-1; D uncertain. This CDR3 is built from 12 residues. Germline values: CDR1 LGHNA, CDR2 YNFKEQ. V was trimmed by 4 bases and J by 5 bases, leaving 8 bases between them. For the CDR3, the DNA is TGTGCCAGCAGCCCTCCATCGACTGAAGCTTTCTTT. Translation: CASSPPSTEAFF.

V is TRBV14 and J is TRBJ2-4; D gene ambiguous. V was pared by 0 bases and J by 4 bases, with 7 bases between. The CDR3 is 14 residues long. CDR1 and CDR2 from the germline V gene are SGHDN and FVKESK. The CDR3 DNA is TGTGCCAGCAGCCAAGATAGTCTTAAAAACATTCAGTACTTC. Translation gives CASSQDSLKNIQYF.

This clonotype was seen a handful of times. V gene TRBV4-2 combines with J gene TRBJ2-3; 10 bases map to TRBD2. This CDR3 has 14 residues. Germline V gene data show CDR1 as LGHNA and CDR2 as YNFKEQ. With V trimmed by 0 bases and J by 9 bases, 3 bases remained unmatched. The CDR3 protein is CASSQDLAGETQYF. Here the CDR3 DNA reads TGTGCCAGCAGCCAAGATCTAGCGGGGGAGACGCAGTATTTT.

This clonotype was seen ten or more times. J is TRBJ2-6 and V is TRBV6-1; D remains ambiguous. Germline V gene sequence: CDR1 MNHNS, CDR2 SASEGT. CDR3 length: 15 amino acids. The V end was cut by 6 bases, the J end by 2 bases, with 11 bases between. The CDR3 nucleotides are TGTGCCAGCAGCCGCCTGGGTACTGGGGCCAACGTCCTGACTTTC. Its protein product is CASSRLGTGANVLTF.

This clonotype was observed a few times. V usage is TRBV3-1 and J usage is TRBJ2-4; D is uncertain. The CDR3 spans 13 residues. The germline gives CDR1 LGHDT, CDR2 YNNKEL (reference sequence). The V and J ends lost 8 bases and 4 bases respectively, with 12 bases between them. In nucleotides, the CDR3 is TGTGCCAGCGGGCGAGGCCGGAAAAACATTCAGTACTTC. As protein: CASGRGRKNIQYF.

This clonotype was observed at least ten times. V is TRBV29-1 and J is TRBJ2-3; 7 bases match TRBD2. V was pared by 6 bases and J by 2 bases, with 11 bases of the junction left unmatched. Germline assignment: CDR1 SQVTM and CDR2 ANQGSEA. The CDR3 totals 15 residues. DNA of the CDR3: TGCAGCGTGAGAGCCGGGACTACGAACACAGATACGCAGTATTTT. As protein: CSVRAGTTNTDTQYF.

The chain is built from TRBV7-2 and TRBJ1-6; no clear D gene. With 3 bases removed from V and 7 bases from J, the gap between germline ends came to 10 bases. Germline V CDR1 and CDR2: SGHTA, FQGNSA. The length of the CDR3 is 14 residues. CDR3 sequence reads: CASSFVGHNSPLHF. The DNA of the CDR3 is TGTGCCAGCAGCTTTGTTGGGCACAATTCACCCCTCCACTTT.

The sample holds many counts of this clonotype. The chain employs TRBV20-1 and TRBJ2-7; a weak D match, TRBD2 (5 bases). The CDR3 totals 12 residues. Deletions cut 3 bases from V and 5 bases from J, with 11 bases between. Germline-derived CDR1 and CDR2 are DFQATT and SNEGSKA (reference sequence). CDR3 nucleotide sequence: TGCAGTGCTAGTTGGCCCGGGAACGAGCAGTACTTC. Protein: CSASWPGNEQYF.

Only a few counts were recorded for this clonotype. The CDR3: CASSYSGPGDGGPQETQYF. The CDR3 nucleotides are TGTGCCAGCAGTTACTCGGGCCCCGGAGATGGGGGCCCACAAGAGACCCAGTACTTC. The V call is TRBV6-5, the J call TRBJ2-5; tentatively, D is TRBD1 (6 bases). CDR1 MNHEY and CDR2 SVGAGI come from the germline V gene. V lost 0 bases to trimming and J lost 2 bases, with 22 bases between them. The CDR3 totals 19 residues.

This clonotype was seen at least ten times. V gene TRBV20-1 combines with J gene TRBJ2-3; TRBD1 matches 10 bases. V trimming: 5 bases; J trimming: 4 bases; junction bases outside the gene matches: 9. CDR1 and CDR2 (germline): DFQATT, SNEGSKA (reference sequence). The CDR3 consists of 15 residues. The CDR3 spells CSARADRGRSDTQYF. The CDR3 nucleotides read TGCAGTGCTCGGGCAGACAGGGGGCGCTCAGATACGCAGTATTTT.

This clonotype has more than one count but fewer than ten. The gene calls are TRBV4-2 and TRBJ2-3; 11 nucleotides match TRBD2. The CDR3 runs 17 residues. V trimming: 1 base; J trimming: 7 bases; junction bases outside the gene matches: 10. Germline V gives CDR1 LGHNA, CDR2 YNFKEQ. The CDR3 loop reads CASSQGASGGPPYTQYF. The CDR3 DNA sequence: TGTGCCAGCAGCCAAGGTGCTAGCGGGGGGCCTCCGTATACGCAGTATTTT.

At least ten counts were recorded for this clonotype. V usage is TRBV6-1 and J usage is TRBJ1-2; possibly TRBD1 for D (5 bases). The CDR3 runs 13 residues. The germline V and J ends were trimmed by 6 bases and 8 bases, with 16 bases remaining between them. Germline V lookup: CDR1 MNHNS, CDR2 SASEGT. For the CDR3, the DNA is TGTGCCAGCAGAAGCACCCAGGGTACGGGCTACACCTTC. Amino acid sequence: CASRSTQGTGYTF.

This clonotype was detected a few times. This chain joins TRBV3-1 and TRBJ2-1; 10 bases line up with TRBD2. The trim removed 4 bases at V and 5 bases at J, leaving 11 bases unmatched. This CDR3 spans 17 amino acids. Germline-derived CDR1 and CDR2 are LGHDT and YNNKEL (reference sequence). In DNA, the CDR3 is TGTGCCAGCAGCCCGACTAGCGGGCGGCCCCCCCACAATGAGCAGTTCTTC. This sequence encodes CASSPTSGRPPHNEQFF.

CDR3 sequence (DNA): TGCAGTGCTAGTTATGGAGGACGGCAGTACTTC. Protein: CSASYGGRQYF. This sequence joins TRBV20-1 and TRBJ2-7, with D tentatively TRBD2 (5 bases). CDR3 length: 11 amino acids. Trimming took 3 bases from V and 9 from J, leaving 12 bases between them. Germline-derived CDR1 and CDR2 are DFQATT and SNEGSKA (reference sequence).

The chain is built from TRBV28 and TRBJ1-5; D call uncertain. This CDR3 has 14 residues. V was pared by 7 bases and J by 2 bases, with 12 bases between. Germline CDR1 and CDR2: MDHEN and SYDVKM. The CDR3 region is CASTTPGGNQPQHF. For the CDR3, the DNA is TGTGCCAGCACCACCCCCGGGGGCAATCAGCCCCAGCATTTT.

This clonotype has more than one count but fewer than ten. The genes are TRBV6-5 and TRBJ2-7; 11 bases align to TRBD1. The CDR3 length is 15 residues. CDR1 and CDR2 (germline): MNHEY, SVGAGI. V trimming: 2 bases; J trimming: 4 bases; junction bases outside the gene matches: 4. CDR3: CASSYRDRGIYEQYF. In DNA, the CDR3 is TGTGCCAGCAGTTACCGGGACAGGGGGATTTACGAGCAGTACTTC.

The sample holds many counts of this clonotype. This chain joins TRBV15 and TRBJ2-1; D is possibly TRBD2 (6 bases). V lost 5 bases and J lost 7, with 12 bases in between. Germline assignment: CDR1 LNHNV and CDR2 YYDKDF (reference sequence). CDR3 length: 13 amino acids. As DNA, the CDR3 is TGTGCCACCAGCGGGGACTGGGGGAATGAGCAGTTCTTC. Protein sequence: CATSGDWGNEQFF.

This clonotype has just a few counts. The CDR3 nucleotides are TGCAGCGTTCGGAGGTCAGGCACCGGGGAGCTGTTTTTT. Translated, it gives CSVRRSGTGELFF. The chain carries TRBV29-1 and TRBJ2-2, with D possibly being TRBD2 (5 bases). Germline V CDR1 and CDR2: SQVTM, ANQGSEA. There are 13 residues in the CDR3. V lost 5 bases, J lost 4 bases, and 11 bases lay in between.

This clonotype was counted many times. The J gene is TRBJ1-1, the V gene TRBV5-1; a possible D gene is TRBD1 (6 bases). There are 14 residues in the CDR3. Germline CDR1 reads SGHRS; CDR2 reads YFSETQ. V shed 3 bases and J shed 4 bases, with 13 bases lying between them. CDR3 loop: CASSWDGQTTEAFF. As DNA, the CDR3 is TGCGCCAGCAGCTGGGACGGACAGACCACTGAAGCTTTCTTT.

This chain uses TRBV3-1 with TRBJ2-5; D remains ambiguous. The CDR3 covers 12 residues. Germline V gives CDR1 LGHDT, CDR2 YNNKEL (reference sequence). V was trimmed by 8 bases and J by 5 bases, leaving 12 bases between them. CDR3 DNA: TGTGCCAGCCGGTCCGCCTCGGAGACCCAGTACTTC. Translation gives CASRSASETQYF.

The rearrangement joins TRBV11-2 to TRBJ2-5; D gene unclear. In germline, CDR1 is SGHAT, CDR2 FQNNGV. V lost 4 bases and J lost 4, with 13 bases in between. CDR3 length: 14 amino acids. CDR3 in amino acids: CASSSIVPRETQYF. The CDR3 bases are TGTGCCAGCAGCTCGATCGTTCCTAGAGAGACCCAGTACTTC.

The table lists this clonotype with many counts. The gene calls are TRBV5-1 and TRBJ2-3, with TRBD2 matching over 8 bases. The CDR3 covers 14 residues. The ends lost 4 bases at V and 3 bases at J; junction bases unmatched: 4. CDR1 and CDR2 (germline): SGHRS, YFSETQ. DNA for the CDR3: TGCGCCAGCAGCCGGGGGGGCGCGACAGATACGCAGTATTTT. Protein sequence: CASSRGGATDTQYF.

In its sample, this clonotype was seen many times. The chain carries TRBV10-3 and TRBJ1-2; possible D gene TRBD1, 5 bases. The V and J ends lost 4 bases and 6 bases respectively, with 12 bases between them. CDR1 is ENHRY and CDR2 is SYGVKD in the germline V gene. This CDR3 has 13 amino acids. CDR3 region: CAISVGTMNGYTF. CDR3 nucleotides: TGTGCCATCAGTGTCGGGACCATGAATGGCTACACCTTC.

Ten or more counts support this clonotype. This chain links TRBV20-1 with TRBJ2-7; D remains ambiguous. V lost 3 bases, J lost 6 bases, and 6 bases lay in between. Germline values: CDR1 DFQATT, CDR2 SNEGSKA (reference sequence). This CDR3 is built from 10 residues. The CDR3 DNA reads as TGCAGTGCTAGGGAGTCCGAGCAGTACTTC. The encoded protein is CSARESEQYF.

This clonotype was recorded a few times. The chain employs TRBV20-1 and TRBJ2-5; TRBD2 aligns across 7 bases. Germline V gene data show CDR1 as DFQATT and CDR2 as SNEGSKA (reference sequence). V was pared by 1 base and J by 5 bases, with 7 bases of the junction left unmatched. The CDR3 extends over 14 amino acids. The CDR3 DNA follows: TGCAGTGCTAGAGTAGGACTAGTTCCCGAGACCCAGTACTTC. This translates into CSARVGLVPETQYF.

This clonotype turned up a few times. V and J are TRBV2 and TRBJ1-2; D is perhaps TRBD1 (5 bases). Germline V CDR1 and CDR2: SNHLY, FYNNEI. V lost 7 bases to trimming and J lost 2 bases, with 14 bases between them. The length of the CDR3 is 14 residues. CDR3 region: CASIGQGLNYGYTF. The CDR3 nucleotides read TGTGCCAGCATTGGGCAGGGCCTAAACTATGGCTACACCTTC.

The chain has TRBV12-3 or TRBV12-4 and TRBJ2-7; 12 nucleotides match TRBD2. The V segment lost 10 bases and the J segment 6 bases; nucleotides outside the gene matches: 7. The CDR3 length is 13 residues. CDR3 DNA sequence: TGTGCCACGACTAGCGGGAGAGAAGGCGAGCAGTACTTC. This translates into CATTSGREGEQYF.

The chain recombines TRBV10-3 with TRBJ2-7; 8 bases line up with TRBD2. The ends lost 3 bases at V and 3 bases at J; junction bases unmatched: 10. Per the germline V gene, CDR1 is ENHRY and CDR2 is SYGVKD. The CDR3 spans 16 residues. The CDR3 sequence: CAISDRRTSRNYEQYF. Here the CDR3 DNA reads TGTGCCATCAGTGATCGTAGGACTAGCAGAAACTACGAGCAGTACTTC.

This clonotype came up many times. This CDR3 reads CASSGSWGDKKSRSSYEQYF. In DNA form, the CDR3 reads TGTGCCAGCAGTGGGTCCTGGGGGGACAAGAAATCAAGGAGCTCCTACGAGCAGTACTTC. This chain joins TRBV25-1 and TRBJ2-7; D is perhaps TRBD1 or TRBD2 (6 bases each). The germline V and J ends were trimmed by 4 bases and 0 bases, with 28 bases remaining between them. The length of the CDR3 is 20 residues. The V gene's germline CDR1 is MGHDK and CDR2 SYGVNS.

The sample holds a few counts of this clonotype. V usage is TRBV5-1 and J usage is TRBJ2-6; TRBD1 might be the D (6 bases). V was cut by 4 bases and J by 0 bases, with 14 bases left in between. Germline loops: CDR1 SGHRS, CDR2 YFSETQ. The CDR3 spans 17 residues. The CDR3 region is CASSRDTLISGANVLTF. For the CDR3, the DNA is TGCGCCAGCAGCCGGGACACACTAATCTCTGGGGCCAACGTCCTGACTTTC. Together with reference TRBV5-1 and TRBJ2-6, the CDR3 gives the full variable domain: KAGVTQTPRYLIKTRGQQVTLSCSPISGHRSVSWYQQTPGQGLQFLFEYFSETQRNKGNFPGRFSGRQFSNSRSEMNVSTLELGDSALYLCASSRDTLISGANVLTFGAGSRLTVL.